These T cell receptor beta chains were read from a single sample in a study of blood T cell repertoires in COVID-19. Repertoires were generated with immunoSEQ multiplex PCR, while TCRdb's copy carries only in-frame clones and drops some. The sample holds 150,000 to 250,000 clones; roughly 87% are singletons and the top ten take 2% to 2.5%. The sample comprised PBMCs or T cells enriched from blood (not recorded which). All receptors come from a woman aged 30 to 39 who had recovered from COVID-19. The CDR3 runs from the conserved cysteine through the conserved F or W. Fields, in order: clone size, J gene, V gene, D gene, CDR3 protein, CDR3 DNA. D genes are given only for firm matches. Some rows mark clone size as missing; the rest say once, few, many or name a class of expanded clone.

>NA|TRBJ2-1|TRBV15|TRBD2
CATKLADYNEQFF
TGTGCCACCAAACTAGCGGACTACAATGAGCAGTTCTTC
>NA|TRBJ2-1|TRBV19|NA
CASSIGQGHEQFF
TGTGCCAGTAGTATCGGGCAGGGGCATGAGCAGTTCTTC
>NA|TRBJ2-7|TRBV6-2/TRBV6-3|NA
CASSYQEASYEQYF
TGTGCCAGCAGTTACCAGGAAGCATCCTACGAGCAGTACTTC
>NA|TRBJ1-5|TRBV24-1|NA
CATSKRGDSNQPQHF
TGTGCCACCAGTAAACGGGGGGATAGCAATCAGCCCCAGCATTTT
>NA|TRBJ1-4|TRBV19|TRBD1
CASSTPGTGGANEKLFF
TGTGCCAGTAGTACCCCTGGGACAGGGGGCGCGAATGAAAAACTGTTTTTT
>NA|TRBJ1-3|TRBV30|NA
CAWRRTGTSSGNTIYF
TGTGCCTGGAGAAGAACAGGGACGAGCTCTGGAAACACCATATATTTT
>NA|TRBJ1-5|TRBV27|TRBD1
CASSPTGQRLNQPQHF
TGTGCCAGCAGTCCGACGGGACAGCGCCTAAATCAGCCCCAGCATTTT
>NA|TRBJ2-5|TRBV5-4|NA
CASSSGHGQETQYF
TGTGCCAGCAGCTCGGGACACGGGCAAGAGACCCAGTACTTC
>NA|TRBJ2-1|TRBV28|NA
CASSPQSSYNEQFF
TGTGCCAGCAGCCCACAGAGCTCCTACAATGAGCAGTTCTTC
>once|TRBJ2-5|TRBV11-3|TRBD2
CASSLGPTSGQETQYF
TGTGCCAGCAGCTTAGGGCCGACTAGCGGACAAGAGACCCAGTACTTC
>NA|TRBJ2-3|TRBV27|TRBD2
CASRREGGTDTQYF
TGTGCCAGCAGGCGGGAGGGGGGGACAGATACGCAGTATTTT
>NA|TRBJ2-7|TRBV6-1|TRBD1
CASSVYRGRQWTYEQYF
TGTGCCAGCAGTGTTTACAGGGGGCGACAGTGGACCTACGAGCAGTACTTC
>few|TRBJ2-7|TRBV5-1|NA
CASAGRGYEQYF
TGCGCCAGCGCGGGCAGAGGTTACGAGCAGTACTTC
>NA|TRBJ1-1|TRBV11-2|NA
CASSWTGGAFF
TGTGCCAGCAGCTGGACGGGGGGCGCTTTCTTT
>NA|TRBJ2-3|TRBV10-2|NA
CATEDYTDTQYF
TGCGCCACCGAGGACTACACAGATACGCAGTATTTT
>NA|TRBJ2-6|TRBV27|TRBD1
CASSLLTGDSGANVLTF
TGTGCCAGCAGTTTGCTGACAGGGGACTCTGGGGCCAACGTCCTGACTTTC
>NA|TRBJ1-5|TRBV5-8|TRBD1
CASSRQLGQGYNQPQHF
TGTGCCAGCAGCCGACAGTTGGGACAGGGGTACAATCAGCCCCAGCATTTT
>NA|TRBJ1-6|TRBV6-5|TRBD1
CASEDREDSPLHF
TGTGCCAGCGAAGACAGGGAGGATTCACCCCTCCACTTT
>NA|TRBJ2-1|TRBV5-5|NA
CASSFQGIYNEQFF
TGTGCCAGCAGCTTCCAGGGAATATACAATGAGCAGTTCTTC
>NA|TRBJ1-1|TRBV18|NA
CASSPRDNWGAFF
TGTGCCAGCTCACCAAGGGACAACTGGGGAGCTTTCTTT
>NA|TRBJ2-1|TRBV2|TRBD2
CASSEGVGGSSGATLLNEQFF
TGTGCCAGCAGTGAAGGGGTGGGCGGATCCAGCGGGGCGACTCTCCTTAATGAGCAGTTCTTC
>once|TRBJ2-3|TRBV7-3|NA
CASSLIGGDTQYF
TGTGCCAGCAGCTTAATAGGCGGAGATACGCAGTATTTT
>once|TRBJ2-7|TRBV7-6|NA
CASSQGQGPSEQYF
TGTGCCAGCAGCCAGGGACAAGGGCCTTCCGAGCAGTACTTC
>many|TRBJ2-5|TRBV9|NA
CASSRSVGAESFQETQYF
TGTGCCAGCAGTCGCAGCGTAGGGGCGGAGAGCTTCCAAGAGACCCAGTACTTC
>NA|TRBJ2-3|TRBV6-2/TRBV6-3|NA
CASSQSLGDTQYF
TGTGCCAGCAGCCAATCTCTAGGAGATACGCAGTATTTT
>NA|TRBJ2-6|TRBV30|NA
CAWSVRAGRALPGANVLTF
TGTGCCTGGAGTGTACGGGCCGGCAGGGCCTTACCGGGGGCCAACGTCCTGACTTTC
>NA|TRBJ2-1|TRBV7-3|TRBD2
CASSPTSGAKYNEQFF
TGTGCCAGCAGCCCGACTAGCGGTGCGAAGTACAATGAGCAGTTCTTC
>NA|TRBJ1-5|TRBV10-3|NA
CAISDPRGQPQHF
TGTGCCATCAGTGATCCCAGGGGTCAGCCCCAGCATTTT
>NA|TRBJ2-5|TRBV6-5|TRBD2
CASSSGTSGQETQYF
TGTGCCAGCAGCTCCGGGACTAGCGGACAAGAGACCCAGTACTTC
>NA|TRBJ2-2|TRBV2|TRBD2
CASSPREVARTGELFF
TGTGCCAGCAGCCCCCGGGAGGTCGCGAGAACCGGGGAGCTGTTTTTT
>NA|TRBJ2-2|TRBV5-1|TRBD1
CASTPDRERTGELFF
TGCGCCAGCACTCCGGACAGGGAAAGAACCGGGGAGCTGTTTTTT
>once|TRBJ2-3|TRBV7-3|NA
CASSAPADTQYF
TGTGCCAGCAGCGCGCCGGCAGATACGCAGTATTTT
>NA|TRBJ1-1|TRBV6-5|TRBD1
CASSYQSGQGEAFF
TGTGCCAGCAGTTACCAAAGTGGACAGGGTGAAGCTTTCTTT
>NA|TRBJ2-1|TRBV5-4|TRBD2
CASSLVGLAGGGNNEQFF
TGTGCCAGCAGCTTGGTAGGACTAGCGGGAGGGGGGAACAATGAGCAGTTCTTC
>once|TRBJ2-1|TRBV15|NA
CATSRRLLSSYNEQFF
TGTGCCACCAGCAGACGACTCTTGAGCTCCTACAATGAGCAGTTCTTC
>NA|TRBJ1-3|TRBV2|NA
CASSEPRVPGNTIYF
TGTGCCAGCAGTGAGCCCCGGGTCCCAGGAAACACCATATATTTT
>NA|TRBJ2-7|TRBV7-8|NA
CASSLLIGSGNSYEQYF
TGTGCCAGCAGCTTACTAATTGGGAGTGGGAACTCCTACGAGCAGTACTTC
>NA|TRBJ1-6|TRBV27|NA
CASSAPRSSYNSPLHF
TGTGCCAGCAGTGCTCCACGGAGCTCCTATAATTCACCCCTCCACTTT
>NA|TRBJ1-1|TRBV28|TRBD1
CASSPHRGRGTEAFF
TGTGCCAGCAGTCCCCACAGGGGGCGCGGGACTGAAGCTTTCTTT
>NA|TRBJ1-4|TRBV13|NA
CASSSADATNEKLFF
TGTGCCAGCAGCTCCGCAGATGCAACTAATGAAAAACTGTTTTTT
>few|TRBJ1-1|TRBV7-9|NA
CASSFRAGGRVEAFF
TGTGCCAGCAGCTTCAGGGCGGGAGGGAGAGTTGAGGCTTTCTTT
>few|TRBJ2-7|TRBV4-2|NA
CASSQDGQTYEQYF
TGTGCCAGCAGCCAAGATGGACAGACCTACGAGCAGTACTTC
>NA|TRBJ2-3|TRBV6-5|NA
CASSSFTDTQYF
TGTGCCAGCAGTTCGTTCACAGATACGCAGTATTTT
>few|TRBJ1-2|TRBV2|NA
CASPSRAVDGYTF
TGTGCCAGCCCCTCGCGGGCAGTAGATGGCTACACCTTC
>NA|TRBJ2-1|TRBV29-1|NA
CSVAGEVDEQFF
TGCAGCGTTGCCGGGGAGGTCGATGAGCAGTTCTTC
>NA|TRBJ1-5|TRBV27|NA
CASSLTSNQPQHF
TGTGCCAGCAGTTTGACATCAAATCAGCCCCAGCATTTT
>NA|TRBJ2-1|TRBV7-9|NA
CASSPPGGSSYNEQFF
TGTGCCAGCAGCCCCCCTGGGGGGAGCTCCTACAATGAGCAGTTCTTC
>NA|TRBJ1-2|TRBV7-8|NA
CASSSTGGSYGYTF
TGTGCCAGCAGCTCAACCGGCGGTAGCTATGGCTACACCTTC
>NA|TRBJ1-1|TRBV21-1|NA
CASSKVQGGMDTEAFF
TGTGCCAGCAGCAAAGTACAGGGGGGTATGGACACTGAAGCTTTCTTT
>NA|TRBJ2-2|TRBV19|TRBD1
CASSANRGRTGELFF
TGTGCCAGTAGTGCTAACAGGGGTAGGACCGGGGAGCTGTTTTTT
>NA|TRBJ2-7|TRBV10-3|TRBD1
CAISGSGTGDYEQYF
TGTGCCATCAGTGGTTCCGGGACAGGGGACTACGAGCAGTACTTC
>NA|TRBJ1-6|TRBV9|NA
CASSPRTASYNSPLHF
TGTGCCAGCAGCCCGAGGACAGCCTCTTATAATTCACCCCTCCACTTT